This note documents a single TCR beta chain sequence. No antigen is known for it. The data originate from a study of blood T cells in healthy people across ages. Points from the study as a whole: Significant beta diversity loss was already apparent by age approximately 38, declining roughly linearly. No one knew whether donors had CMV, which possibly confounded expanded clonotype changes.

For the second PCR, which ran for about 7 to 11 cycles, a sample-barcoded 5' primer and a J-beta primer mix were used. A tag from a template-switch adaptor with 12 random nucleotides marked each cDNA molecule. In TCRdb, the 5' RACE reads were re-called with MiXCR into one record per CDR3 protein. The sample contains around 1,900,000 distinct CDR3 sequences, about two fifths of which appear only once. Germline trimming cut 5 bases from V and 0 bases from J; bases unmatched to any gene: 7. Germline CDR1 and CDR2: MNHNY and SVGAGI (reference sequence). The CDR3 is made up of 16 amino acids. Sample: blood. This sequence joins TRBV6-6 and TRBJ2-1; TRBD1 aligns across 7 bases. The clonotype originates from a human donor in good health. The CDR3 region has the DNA TGTGCCAGCAGTGCGACAGGGTCGAGCTCCTACAATGAGCAGTTCTTC. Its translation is CASSATGSSSYNEQFF.